This TCR beta chain is from a study of beta chain features in type 1 diabetes. Expressed TCRB transcripts were sequenced, since all the RNA that had been isolated was reverse transcribed. Measured with immunoSEQ multiplex PCR; TCRdb has only the in-frame clones, and not every one. The sample includes 200,000 to 300,000 clones, roughly 13% seen only once; the top ten take approximately 0.018%. The authors took one heparinised blood draw, averaging about 116 mL, from each donor. CD45RO/CCR7/CD25/CD127/CD95/CD27 sorting isolated CD4+ naive, central memory, regulatory and stem cell-like memory cells. Purity exceeded 98% in all sorted populations. The CDR3 has 13 amino acids. Germline V gene lookup returns CDR1 SGHRS and CDR2 YFSETQ. V was clipped by 4 bases and J by 5 bases, with 12 bases between them. Study-level points and caveats: TCRB CDR3s from Type 1 diabetes patients were moderately but significantly shorter in all four CD4+ subsets. Healthy donors had naive, central memory and Treg TCRB repertoires that appeared less similar than those seen among patients.

To note about this clone: The antigen remains undetermined. The sample contains more than one DNA sequence encoding this CDR3.

Sequencing was done on a sample of naive CD4+ T cells from blood. The chain has TRBV5-1 and TRBJ2-5; a weak D match, TRBD1 (6 bases). The origin of this receptor is a man under 40 with type 1 diabetes. As DNA, the CDR3 is TGCGCCAGCAGCACTGGGGGCGGCGAGACCCAGTACTTC. Translation gives CASSTGGGETQYF.